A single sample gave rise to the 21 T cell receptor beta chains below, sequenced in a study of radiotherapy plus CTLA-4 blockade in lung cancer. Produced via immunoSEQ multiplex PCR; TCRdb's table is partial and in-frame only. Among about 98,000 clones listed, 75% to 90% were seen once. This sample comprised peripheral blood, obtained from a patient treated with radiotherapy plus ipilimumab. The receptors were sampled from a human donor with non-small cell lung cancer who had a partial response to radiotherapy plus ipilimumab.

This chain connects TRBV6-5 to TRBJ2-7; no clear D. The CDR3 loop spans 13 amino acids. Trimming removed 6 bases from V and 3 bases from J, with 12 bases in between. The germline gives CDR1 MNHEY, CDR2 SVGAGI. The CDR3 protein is CASSLDGNYEQYF. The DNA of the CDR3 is TGTGCCAGCAGCCTAGACGGCAACTACGAGCAGTACTTC.

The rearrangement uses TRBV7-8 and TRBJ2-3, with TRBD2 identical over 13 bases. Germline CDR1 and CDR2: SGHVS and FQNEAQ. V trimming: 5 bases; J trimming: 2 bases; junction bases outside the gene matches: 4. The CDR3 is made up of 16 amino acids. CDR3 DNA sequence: TGTGCCAGCAGCATGGGACTAGCGGGGATCACAGATACGCAGTATTTT. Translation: CASSMGLAGITDTQYF. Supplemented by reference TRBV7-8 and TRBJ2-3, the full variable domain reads GAGVSQSPRYKVAKRGQDVALRCDPISGHVSLFWYQQALGQGPEFLTYFQNEAQLDKSGLPSDRFFAERPEGSVSTLKIQRTQQEDSAVYLCASSMGLAGITDTQYFGPGTRLTVL.

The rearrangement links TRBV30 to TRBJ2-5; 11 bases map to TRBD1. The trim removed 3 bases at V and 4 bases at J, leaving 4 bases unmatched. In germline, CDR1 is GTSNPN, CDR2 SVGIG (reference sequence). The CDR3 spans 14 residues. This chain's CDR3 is CAWRDRGRGETQYF. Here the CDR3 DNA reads TGTGCCTGGAGGGACAGGGGGCGCGGAGAGACCCAGTACTTC.

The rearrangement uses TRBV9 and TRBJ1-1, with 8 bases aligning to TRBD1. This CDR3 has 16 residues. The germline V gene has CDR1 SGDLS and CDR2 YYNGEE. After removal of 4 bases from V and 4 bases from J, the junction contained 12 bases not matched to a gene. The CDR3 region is CASSLSPQGARTEAFF. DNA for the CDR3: TGTGCCAGCAGCCTGAGCCCTCAGGGGGCGCGCACTGAAGCTTTCTTT.

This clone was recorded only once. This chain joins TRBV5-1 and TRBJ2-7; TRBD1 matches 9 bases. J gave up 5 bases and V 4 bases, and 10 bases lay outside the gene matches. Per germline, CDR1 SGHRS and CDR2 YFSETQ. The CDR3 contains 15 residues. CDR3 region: CASSPMGTGFNEQYF. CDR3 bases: TGCGCCAGCAGCCCCATGGGGACAGGGTTTAACGAGCAGTACTTC.

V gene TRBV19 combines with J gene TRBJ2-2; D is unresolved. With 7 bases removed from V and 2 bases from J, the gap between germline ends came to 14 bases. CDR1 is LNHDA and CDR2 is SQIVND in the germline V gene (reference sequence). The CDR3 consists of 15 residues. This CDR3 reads CASKWASLNTGELFF. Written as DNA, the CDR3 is TGTGCCAGTAAGTGGGCCTCTCTAAACACCGGGGAGCTGTTTTTT. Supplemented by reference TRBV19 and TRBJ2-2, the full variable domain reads DGGITQSPKYLFRKEGQNVTLSCEQNLNHDAMYWYRQDPGQGLRLIYYSQIVNDFQKGDIAEGYSVSREKKESFPLTVTSAQKNPTAFYLCASKWASLNTGELFFGEGSRLTVL.

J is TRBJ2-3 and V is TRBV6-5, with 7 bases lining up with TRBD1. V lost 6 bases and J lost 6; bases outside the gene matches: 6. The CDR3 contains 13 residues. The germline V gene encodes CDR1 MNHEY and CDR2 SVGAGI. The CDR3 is CASRKGAQDTQYF. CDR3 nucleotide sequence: TGTGCCAGCAGGAAGGGGGCGCAGGATACGCAGTATTTT.

Here the CDR3 reads CASSSLGSGFF. The CDR3 DNA reads as TGTGCCAGCAGTTCCCTGGGCAGCGGTTTCTTT. The chain joins TRBV28 to TRBJ1-1; D unclear. This CDR3 is built from 11 residues. Trimming cost V 4 bases and J 13 bases, with 13 bases left between them. Germline V CDR1 and CDR2: MDHEN, SYDVKM. Complete variable domain (other parts from reference TRBV28 and TRBJ1-1): DVKVTQSSRYLVKRTGEKVFLECVQDMDHENMFWYRQDPGLGLRLIYFSYDVKMKEKGDIPEGYSVSREKKERFSLILESASTNQTSMYLCASSSLGSGFFGQGTRLTVV.

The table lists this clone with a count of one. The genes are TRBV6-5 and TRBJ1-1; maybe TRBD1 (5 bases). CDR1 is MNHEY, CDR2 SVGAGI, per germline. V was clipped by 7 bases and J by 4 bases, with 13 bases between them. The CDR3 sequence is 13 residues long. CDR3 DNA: TGTGCCAGCACCGTGAAAAGGGGCACTGAAGCTTTCTTT. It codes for CASTVKRGTEAFF.

The CDR3 spells CAIRQGASPDTQYF. Here the CDR3 DNA reads TGTGCCATCAGACAGGGGGCATCCCCAGATACGCAGTATTTT. The chain recombines TRBV10-3 with TRBJ2-3; 9 nucleotides align to TRBD1. The J segment lost 4 bases and the V segment lost 6 bases, leaving 5 bases of the junction unmatched. The CDR3 extends over 14 amino acids. Germline V lookup: CDR1 ENHRY, CDR2 SYGVKD.

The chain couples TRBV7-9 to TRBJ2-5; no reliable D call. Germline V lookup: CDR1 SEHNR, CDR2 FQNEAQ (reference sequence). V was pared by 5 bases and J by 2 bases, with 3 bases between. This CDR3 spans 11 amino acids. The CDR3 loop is CASSPQETQYF. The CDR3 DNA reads TGTGCCAGCAGCCCTCAAGAGACCCAGTACTTC.

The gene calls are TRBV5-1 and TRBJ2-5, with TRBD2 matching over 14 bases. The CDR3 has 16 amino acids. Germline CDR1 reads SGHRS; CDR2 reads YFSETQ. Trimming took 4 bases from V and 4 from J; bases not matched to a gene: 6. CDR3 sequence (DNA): TGCGCCAGCAGCCCGGGACTAGCGGGAGTGAGAGAGACCCAGTACTTC. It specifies CASSPGLAGVRETQYF.

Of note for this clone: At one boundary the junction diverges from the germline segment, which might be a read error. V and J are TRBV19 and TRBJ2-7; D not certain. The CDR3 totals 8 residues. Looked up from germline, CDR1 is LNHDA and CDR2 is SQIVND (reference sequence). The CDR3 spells CLFYEQYF. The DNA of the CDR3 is TGCCTCTTTTACGAGCAGTACTTC.

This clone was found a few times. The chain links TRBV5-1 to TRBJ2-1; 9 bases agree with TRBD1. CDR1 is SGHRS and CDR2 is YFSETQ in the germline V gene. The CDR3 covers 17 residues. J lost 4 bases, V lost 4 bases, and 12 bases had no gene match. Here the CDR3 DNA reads TGCGCCAGCAGCCAAGGGAGCGGGACAGGGTTGTACAATGAGCAGTTCTTC. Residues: CASSQGSGTGLYNEQFF.

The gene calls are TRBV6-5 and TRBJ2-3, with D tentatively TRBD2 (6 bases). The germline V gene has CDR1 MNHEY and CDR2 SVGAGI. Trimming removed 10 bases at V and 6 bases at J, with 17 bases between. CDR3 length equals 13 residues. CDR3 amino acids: CAIGRRGTDTQYF. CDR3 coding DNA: TGTGCCATCGGAAGGAGGGGAACGGATACGCAGTATTTT.

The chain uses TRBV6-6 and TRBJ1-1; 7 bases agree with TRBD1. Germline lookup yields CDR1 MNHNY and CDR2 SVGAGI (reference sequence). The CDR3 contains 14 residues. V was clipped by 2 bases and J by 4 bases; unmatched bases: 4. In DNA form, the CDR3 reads TGTGCCAGCAGTTACGAGGGGGCGCGCACTGAAGCTTTCTTT. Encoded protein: CASSYEGARTEAFF.

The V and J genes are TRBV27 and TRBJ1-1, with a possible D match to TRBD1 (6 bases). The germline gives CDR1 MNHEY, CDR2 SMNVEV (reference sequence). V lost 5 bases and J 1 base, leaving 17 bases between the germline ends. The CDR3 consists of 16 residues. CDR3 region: CASSEGVGGSNTEAFF. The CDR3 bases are TGTGCCAGCAGTGAAGGTGTTGGGGGCTCGAACACTGAAGCTTTCTTT.

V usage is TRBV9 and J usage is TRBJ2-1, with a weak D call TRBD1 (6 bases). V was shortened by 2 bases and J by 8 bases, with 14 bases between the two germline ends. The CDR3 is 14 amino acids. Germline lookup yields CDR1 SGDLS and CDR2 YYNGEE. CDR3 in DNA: TGTGCCAGCAGCGTGGGGGCAGGGTGGGATGAGCAGTTCTTC. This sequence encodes CASSVGAGWDEQFF.

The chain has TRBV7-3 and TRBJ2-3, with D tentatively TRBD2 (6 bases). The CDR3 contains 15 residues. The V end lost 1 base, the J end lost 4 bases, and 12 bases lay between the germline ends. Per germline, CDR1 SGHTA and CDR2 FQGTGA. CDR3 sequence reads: CASSLRTGSADTQYF. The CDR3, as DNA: TGTGCCAGCAGCTTAAGGACCGGGAGCGCAGATACGCAGTATTTT.

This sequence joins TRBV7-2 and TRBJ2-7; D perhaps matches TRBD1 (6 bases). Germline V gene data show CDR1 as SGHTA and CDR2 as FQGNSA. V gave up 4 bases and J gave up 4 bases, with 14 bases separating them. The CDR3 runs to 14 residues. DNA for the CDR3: TGTGCCAGCAGCTCCTTACCCGGACAGTACGAGCAGTACTTC. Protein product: CASSSLPGQYEQYF.

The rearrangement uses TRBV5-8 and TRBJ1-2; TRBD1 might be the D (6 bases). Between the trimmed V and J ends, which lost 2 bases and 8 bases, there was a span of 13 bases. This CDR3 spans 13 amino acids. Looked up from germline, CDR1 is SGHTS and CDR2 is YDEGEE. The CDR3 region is CASSFGGAQGYTF. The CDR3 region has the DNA TGTGCCAGCAGCTTCGGGGGGGCGCAGGGCTACACCTTC.